The entry below describes one TCR beta chain. As yet, its antigen is unknown. Autologous stem cell transplantation was followed by relapse in every patient, and brentuximab vedotin exposure varied. The patients, who had relapsed/refractory classical Hodgkin lymphoma, achieved best responses of complete response, partial response or progressive disease. V lost 6 bases to trimming and J lost 4 bases; unmatched junction nucleotides: 6. The CDR3 length is 14 residues. The germline V gene encodes CDR1 MDHEN and CDR2 SYDVKM. The data belong to a study of PD-1 blockade in classical Hodgkin lymphoma. As for the study in general: Patients had nivolumab dosed at 3 mg/kg, delivered intravenously every 2 weeks. Study findings and constraints: CD4+ TCR diversity, unlike CD8+, climbed significantly by C4D1. Prior therapy or disease activity may underlie the repertoire differences, whose causes remain undefined.

Clones were read by immunoSEQ multiplex PCR, and TCRdb kept only the in-frame ones, dropping some. The data hold approximately 90,000 clones, with around 90% observed a single time. The chain employs TRBV28 and TRBJ1-2, with 9 bases matching TRBD1. Specimen: peripheral blood mononuclear cells (PBMCs), collected before the second cycle of nivolumab. The clonotype originates from a human donor with classical Hodgkin lymphoma. CDR3 amino acids: CASSRTGVGYGYTF. The CDR3 DNA reads TGTGCCAGCAGCCGGACAGGGGTCGGCTATGGCTACACCTTC.